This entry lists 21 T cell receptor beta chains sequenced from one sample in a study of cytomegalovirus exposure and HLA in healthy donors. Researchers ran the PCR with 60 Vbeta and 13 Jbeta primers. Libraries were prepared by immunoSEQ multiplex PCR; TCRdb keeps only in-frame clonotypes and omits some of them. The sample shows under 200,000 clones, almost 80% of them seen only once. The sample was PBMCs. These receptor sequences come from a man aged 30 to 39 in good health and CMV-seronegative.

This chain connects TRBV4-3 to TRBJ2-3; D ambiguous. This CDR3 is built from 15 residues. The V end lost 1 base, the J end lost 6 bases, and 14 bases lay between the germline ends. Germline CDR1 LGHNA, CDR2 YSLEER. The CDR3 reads CASSQGATYRDTQYF. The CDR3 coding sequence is TGCGCCAGCAGCCAAGGGGCTACATACCGCGATACGCAGTATTTT.

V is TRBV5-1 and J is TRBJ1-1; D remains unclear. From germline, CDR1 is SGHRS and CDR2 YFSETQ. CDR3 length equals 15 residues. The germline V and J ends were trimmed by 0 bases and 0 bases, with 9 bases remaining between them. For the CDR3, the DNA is TGCGCCAGCAGCTTGGCCAACAGTTTGAACACTGAAGCTTTCTTT. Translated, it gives CASSLANSLNTEAFF. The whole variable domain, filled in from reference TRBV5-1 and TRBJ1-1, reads KAGVTQTPRYLIKTRGQQVTLSCSPISGHRSVSWYQQTPGQGLQFLFEYFSETQRNKGNFPGRFSGRQFSNSRSEMNVSTLELGDSALYLCASSLANSLNTEAFFGQGTRLTVV.

As DNA, the CDR3 is TGTGCCTGGGTTACAGGGTCGGGGTACAATGAGCAGTTCTTC. This translates into CAWVTGSGYNEQFF. The V and J genes are TRBV30 and TRBJ2-1, with a possible D match to TRBD1 (6 bases). Trimming took 5 bases from V and 4 from J, leaving 15 bases between them. Germline CDR1 is GTSNPN and CDR2 is SVGIG (reference sequence). The CDR3 consists of 14 residues.

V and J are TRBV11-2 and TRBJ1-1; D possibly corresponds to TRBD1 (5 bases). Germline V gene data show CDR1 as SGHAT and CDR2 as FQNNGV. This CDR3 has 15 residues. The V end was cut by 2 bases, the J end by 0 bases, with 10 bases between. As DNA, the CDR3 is TGTGCCAGCAGCTTACAGGGAACCCTGAACACTGAAGCTTTCTTT. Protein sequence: CASSLQGTLNTEAFF.

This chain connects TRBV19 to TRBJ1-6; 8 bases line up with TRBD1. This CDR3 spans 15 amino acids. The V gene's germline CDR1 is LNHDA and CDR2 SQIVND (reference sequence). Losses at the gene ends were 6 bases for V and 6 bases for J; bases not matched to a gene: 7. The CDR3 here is CASRGNRGFNSPLHF. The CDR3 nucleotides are TGTGCCAGTAGGGGGAACAGGGGGTTTAATTCACCCCTCCACTTT. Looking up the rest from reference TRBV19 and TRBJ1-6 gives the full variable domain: DGGITQSPKYLFRKEGQNVTLSCEQNLNHDAMYWYRQDPGQGLRLIYYSQIVNDFQKGDIAEGYSVSREKKESFPLTVTSAQKNPTAFYLCASRGNRGFNSPLHFGNGTRLTVT.

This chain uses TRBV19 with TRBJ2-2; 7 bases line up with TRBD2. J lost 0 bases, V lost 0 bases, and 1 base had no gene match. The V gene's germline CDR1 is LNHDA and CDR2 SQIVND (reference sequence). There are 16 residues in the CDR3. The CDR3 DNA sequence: TGTGCCAGTAGTATAGAGGGAGGGGCGAACACCGGGGAGCTGTTTTTT. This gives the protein CASSIEGGANTGELFF. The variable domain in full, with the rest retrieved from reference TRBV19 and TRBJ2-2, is DGGITQSPKYLFRKEGQNVTLSCEQNLNHDAMYWYRQDPGQGLRLIYYSQIVNDFQKGDIAEGYSVSREKKESFPLTVTSAQKNPTAFYLCASSIEGGANTGELFFGEGSRLTVL.

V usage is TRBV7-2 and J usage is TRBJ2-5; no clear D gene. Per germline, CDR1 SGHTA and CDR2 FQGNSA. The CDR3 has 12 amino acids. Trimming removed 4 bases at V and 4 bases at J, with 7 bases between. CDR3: CASSSYLETQYF. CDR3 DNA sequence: TGTGCCAGCAGCTCCTACTTAGAGACCCAGTACTTC.

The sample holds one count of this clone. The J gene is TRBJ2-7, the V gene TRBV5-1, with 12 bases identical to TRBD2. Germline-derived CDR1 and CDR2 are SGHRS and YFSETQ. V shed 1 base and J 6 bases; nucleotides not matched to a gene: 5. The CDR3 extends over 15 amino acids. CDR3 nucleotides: TGCGCCAGCAGCTTGTCTCTAGCGGGAGGGGCCGAGCAGTACTTC. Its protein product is CASSLSLAGGAEQYF.

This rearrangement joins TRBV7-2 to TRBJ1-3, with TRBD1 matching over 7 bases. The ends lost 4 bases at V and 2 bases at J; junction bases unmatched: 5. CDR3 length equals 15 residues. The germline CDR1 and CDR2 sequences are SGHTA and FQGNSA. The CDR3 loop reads CASSSYQGAGNTIYF. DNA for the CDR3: TGTGCCAGCAGCTCCTATCAGGGGGCTGGAAACACCATATATTTT. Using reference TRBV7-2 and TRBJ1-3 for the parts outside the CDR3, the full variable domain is GAGVSQSPSNKVTEKGKDVELRCDPISGHTALYWYRQSLGQGLEFLIYFQGNSAPDKSGLPSDRFSAERTGGSVSTLTIQRTQQEDSAVYLCASSSYQGAGNTIYFGEGSWLTVV.

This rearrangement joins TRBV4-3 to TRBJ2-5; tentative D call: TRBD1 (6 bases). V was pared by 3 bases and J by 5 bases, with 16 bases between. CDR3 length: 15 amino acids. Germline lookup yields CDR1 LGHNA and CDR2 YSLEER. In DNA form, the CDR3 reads TGCGCCAGCAGCCAGAGAGTACAGGGTAGGGAGACCCAGTACTTC. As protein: CASSQRVQGRETQYF.

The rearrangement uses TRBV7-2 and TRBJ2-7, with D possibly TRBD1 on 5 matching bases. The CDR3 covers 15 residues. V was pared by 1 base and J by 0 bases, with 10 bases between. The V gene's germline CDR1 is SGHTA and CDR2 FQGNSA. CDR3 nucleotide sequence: TGTGCCAGCAGCTTAGATAGGGGAAGCTCCTACGAGCAGTACTTC. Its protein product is CASSLDRGSSYEQYF.

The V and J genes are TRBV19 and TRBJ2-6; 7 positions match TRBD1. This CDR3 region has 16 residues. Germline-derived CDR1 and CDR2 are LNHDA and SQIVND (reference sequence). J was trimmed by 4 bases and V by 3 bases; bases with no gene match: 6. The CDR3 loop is CASSIRTGAGANVLTF. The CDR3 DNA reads TGTGCCAGTAGTATTAGAACAGGGGCCGGGGCCAACGTCCTGACTTTC.

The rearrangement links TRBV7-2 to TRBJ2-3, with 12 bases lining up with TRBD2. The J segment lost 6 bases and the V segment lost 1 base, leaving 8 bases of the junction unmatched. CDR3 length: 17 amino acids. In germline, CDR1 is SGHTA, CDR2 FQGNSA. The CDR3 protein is CASSLVPSGGAHDTQYF. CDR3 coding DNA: TGTGCCAGCAGCTTAGTGCCTAGCGGGGGGGCGCACGATACGCAGTATTTT.

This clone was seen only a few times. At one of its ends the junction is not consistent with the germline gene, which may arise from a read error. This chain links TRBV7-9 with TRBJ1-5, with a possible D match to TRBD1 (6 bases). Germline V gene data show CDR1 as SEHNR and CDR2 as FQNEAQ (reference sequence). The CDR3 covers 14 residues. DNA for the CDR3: TGTTCCAGCAGCCCAGGACAGTGGAATCAGCCCCAGCATTTT. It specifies CSSSPGQWNQPQHF.

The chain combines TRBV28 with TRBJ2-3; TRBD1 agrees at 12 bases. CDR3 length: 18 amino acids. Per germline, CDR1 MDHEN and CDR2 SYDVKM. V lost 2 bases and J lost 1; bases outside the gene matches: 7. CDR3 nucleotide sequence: TGTGCCAGCAGTTTAGGGACAGGGGGCTCCCGGGGCACAGATACGCAGTATTTT. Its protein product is CASSLGTGGSRGTDTQYF.

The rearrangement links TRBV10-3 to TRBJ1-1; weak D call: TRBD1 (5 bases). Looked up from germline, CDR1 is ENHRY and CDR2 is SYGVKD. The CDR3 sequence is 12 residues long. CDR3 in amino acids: CAHQGVNTEAFF. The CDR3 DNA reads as TGTGCTCACCAGGGCGTTAACACTGAAGCTTTCTTT.

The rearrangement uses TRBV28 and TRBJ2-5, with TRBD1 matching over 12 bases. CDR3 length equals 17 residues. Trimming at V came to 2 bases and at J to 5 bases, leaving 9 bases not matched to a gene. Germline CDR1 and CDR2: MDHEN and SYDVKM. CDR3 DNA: TGTGCCAGCAGTTTAATCGGGACAGGGGGCTTTATGGAGACCCAGTACTTC. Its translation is CASSLIGTGGFMETQYF.

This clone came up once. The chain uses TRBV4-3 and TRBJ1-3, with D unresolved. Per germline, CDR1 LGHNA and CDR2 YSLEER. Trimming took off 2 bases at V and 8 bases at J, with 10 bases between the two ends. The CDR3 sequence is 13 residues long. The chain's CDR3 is CASSQRRGDTIYF. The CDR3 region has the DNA TGCGCCAGCAGCCAACGTCGCGGGGACACCATATATTTT.

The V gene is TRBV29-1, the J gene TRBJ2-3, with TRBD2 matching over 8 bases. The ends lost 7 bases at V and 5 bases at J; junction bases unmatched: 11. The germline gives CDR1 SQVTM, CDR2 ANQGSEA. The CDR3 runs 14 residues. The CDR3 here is CSARPSGRQDTQYF. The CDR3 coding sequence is TGCAGCGCGCGGCCCAGCGGGAGACAAGATACGCAGTATTTT.

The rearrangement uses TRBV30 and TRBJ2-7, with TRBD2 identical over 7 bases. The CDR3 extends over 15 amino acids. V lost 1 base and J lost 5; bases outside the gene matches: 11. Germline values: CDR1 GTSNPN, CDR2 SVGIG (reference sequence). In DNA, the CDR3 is TGTGCCTGGAGTGACGGGGGGACCTGGAGGAACGAGCAGTACTTC. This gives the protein CAWSDGGTWRNEQYF.

The CDR3 here is CASRDRGFGNQPQHF. The CDR3 region has the DNA TGTGCCAGTAGGGACAGGGGATTCGGGAATCAGCCCCAGCATTTT. The J gene is TRBJ1-5, the V gene TRBV19; 9 bases line up with TRBD1. Germline V gives CDR1 LNHDA, CDR2 SQIVND (reference sequence). The CDR3 contains 15 residues. Unmatched junction bases numbered 7, after V lost 6 bases and J lost 4 bases.